Described below is a single TCR beta chain sequence and its context. This clone was counted a few times. Its antigen has not been determined. No much larger clone exists at a distance of one base, and base qualities are not known. The sample's time point label, decoded: peripheral blood 12 weeks after first pembrolizumab dose. Mismatch repair deficiency in every enrolled patient was established by polymerase chain reaction or immunohistochemistry. TCR sequencing was performed for a few patients who responded to pembrolizumab therapy. The phase II trial prospectively tested pembrolizumab PD-1 blockade in advanced mismatch repair-deficient cancers regardless of tissue of origin. Peripheral blood T cell samples were serially collected before and at multiple times after PD-1 blockade was started. Blood sampling time points were reported as weeks after the first dose of pembrolizumab. These data come from a study of PD-1 blockade in mismatch repair-deficient tumors (dated by TCRdb to the late 2010s). Regarding the study in general: The trial enrolled some 90 consecutive patients with about a dozen mismatch repair-deficient cancer types between late 2013 and 2016, all previously treated and progressing. Tumor-associated T cell clones were tracked in the peripheral blood of patients responding to PD-1 blockade by deep sequencing of TCR CDR3 regions. The paper's findings and limits, for the study overall: Rapid expansion after pembrolizumab followed by contraction, generally before radiologic responses, was shown by tumor-resident clones, which were often undetectable in blood before treatment.

The cysteine opens and the phenylalanine closes a CDR3 of 13 amino acids. Of the read, only the CDR3 DNA is kept; its 39 bases are in frame from base 1. According to the germline V gene, CDR1 reads SGHRS and CDR2 reads YFSETQ. Trimming leaves V shorter by 0 bases and J shorter by 9 bases, with the junction holding 3 bases beyond the gene matches. The library was obtained by the immunoSEQ multiplex PCR assay. TCRdb took this table from immuneACCESS and kept in-frame rearrangements with V and J called. Such tables lack part of the clones; where checked against another copy, unresolved V genes explain under half of the gap, and the rest is unexplained. The sample table records roughly 25,000 clones; 83% of these occur just once. Around 20% of the sample is held by the ten biggest clonotypes.

This receptor was taken from an adult with mismatch repair-deficient cancer. The specimen was peripheral blood, collected 12 weeks after starting pembrolizumab. Rearrangement joined TRBV5-1 to TRBJ2-1; 7 central bases correspond to TRBD1. The CDR3 sequence is CASSLATGVEQFF. The DNA reads TGCGCCAGCAGCTTGGCTACAGGGGTTGAGCAGTTCTTC.